This T cell receptor beta chain was identified during a study of blood T cell repertoires in COVID-19. Whole-study context: Researchers got acute and convalescent COVID-19 samples from the United States, Italy and Spain. T cells, B-cell-depleted T cells, or PBMCs supplied cDNA or gDNA.

As originally analysed: It was from reference gene primer amplification that nucleated cell counts were estimated. Method: immunoSEQ multiplex PCR; TCRdb's copy keeps in-frame clones and lacks some. That table is the source of V, J and clone size, and D and trimming were worked out from the DNA. This sample carries 130,000 to 150,000 clones, about nine tenths of them seen once, and the ten largest clones take around 1.6%. CDR3 length equals 15 residues. With 9 bases clipped from V and 6 bases from J, the junction kept 8 bases outside the gene matches. Germline lookup yields CDR1 SNHLY and CDR2 FYNNEI.

This chain uses TRBV2 with TRBJ2-2, with 12 bases aligning to TRBD1. This TCR derives from a human donor in a cohort sampled during active COVID-19. The material sequenced was peripheral blood. The DNA of the CDR3 is TGTGCCAGTAATCCGGGACAGGGGGCGGCCGGGGAGCTGTTTTTT. Encoded protein: CASNPGQGAAGELFF.